This record covers a single T cell receptor beta chain. This specimen belongs to a study of blood T cell repertoires in COVID-19. Across the study: Samples came from the United States, Italy and Spain, spanning acute and convalescent COVID-19.

Germline V gene sequence: CDR1 MNHEY, CDR2 SVGEGT. This CDR3 is built from 16 residues. The V end lost 4 bases, the J end lost 9 bases, and 22 bases lay between the germline ends. Assay: immunoSEQ multiplex PCR; the TCRdb copy retains only in-frame clones and omits some. The sample lists under 300,000 clones, 85% occurring once. Specimen: peripheral blood. This TCR derives from a human donor in a cohort sampled during active COVID-19. V gene TRBV6-2 or TRBV6-3 combines with J gene TRBJ1-3; D gene ambiguous. This chain's CDR3 is CASSSWRTAVQSTIYF. The CDR3 bases are TGTGCCAGCAGTTCATGGAGGACGGCGGTCCAGAGCACCATATATTTT.